The clone carrying this TCR beta chain is a singleton in its sample. Antigen unknown. TCRdb's copy holds only in-frame clones and misses some; the assay was immunoSEQ multiplex PCR. The sample contains more than 100,000 clones, approximately 92% of which appear only once. This specimen comes from a study of OX40 agonist ivuxolimab in advanced cancers. For the study at large: Partial responses were achieved by three patients, of whom one had hepatocellular carcinoma and two had cutaneous melanoma.

The study, taken as a whole, reports: Undetermined was the antigen specificity of the expanded peripheral T cells. Patients who responded partially at 0.1-3.0 mg/kg showed clonal expansion ranking among the lowest. Dose levels from 0.1 to 3.0 mg/kg saw CD4+ and CD8+ blood T cells expand clonally by week 6.

Sequenced here: CD4+ or CD8+ T cells sorted from blood, sampled in a trial of the OX40 agonist ivuxolimab. The receptor was isolated from an adult with an advanced solid tumor such as melanoma, head and neck, liver or kidney cancer.

For the CDR3, the DNA is TGTGCCAGCAGCTTAGGACGACAGGGATTCACTGAAGCTTTCTTT. It codes for CASSLGRQGFTEAFF. The gene calls are TRBV7-9 and TRBJ1-1; 7 nucleotides align to TRBD1. CDR1 is SEHNR and CDR2 is FQNEAQ in the germline V gene (reference sequence). The CDR3 loop spans 15 amino acids. The V and J ends lost 1 base and 4 bases, in that order; junction bases with no gene match: 6.